The next 4 T cell receptor beta chains were all read from a single sample in a study of OX40 agonist ivuxolimab in advanced cancers. Method: immunoSEQ multiplex PCR; TCRdb's copy keeps in-frame clones and lacks some. The table includes 95,000 to 150,000 clones, roughly 93% detected once. The sequencing here drew on CD4+ or CD8+ T cells sorted from blood, taken in a trial of the OX40 agonist ivuxolimab. These receptors were taken from an adult with an advanced solid tumor such as melanoma, head and neck, liver or kidney cancer.

This clone was found once. The CDR3 bases are TGTGCCAGTAGTGAGAGGGAGACCCAGTACTTC. The encoded protein is CASSERETQYF. The V gene is TRBV19, the J gene TRBJ2-5; D gene uncertain. The CDR3 loop spans 11 amino acids. Germline CDR1 and CDR2: LNHDA and SQIVND (reference sequence). Trimming took 5 bases from V and 5 from J, leaving 6 bases between them.

The rearrangement uses TRBV28 and TRBJ2-1, with a tentative D call TRBD2 (5 bases). The CDR3 is made up of 16 amino acids. The germline V gene has CDR1 MDHEN and CDR2 SYDVKM. Trimming pared 2 bases from V and 1 base from J, leaving 12 bases between. The CDR3: CASSLGGSDSYNEQFF. CDR3 bases: TGTGCCAGCAGTTTAGGCGGGTCTGATTCCTACAATGAGCAGTTCTTC.

This clone appeared once. This chain connects TRBV6-1 to TRBJ1-2, with 8 bases that match TRBD1. J lost 2 bases, V lost 5 bases, and 1 base had no gene match. CDR1 is MNHNS, CDR2 SASEGT, per germline. This CDR3 spans 13 amino acids. The CDR3 is CASSRTGNYGYTF. The CDR3 DNA reads TGTGCCAGCAGTCGGACAGGGAACTATGGCTACACCTTC.

Note on this clone: The same CDR3 arises from other DNA sequences in this sample as well. The chain combines TRBV14 with TRBJ2-3, with D possibly called TRBD1 or TRBD2 (6 bases each). V was clipped by 0 bases and J by 0 bases, with 13 bases between them. CDR1 is SGHDN and CDR2 is FVKESK in the germline V gene. CDR3 length: 17 residues. The CDR3: CASSQDWSGASTDTQYF. In DNA, the CDR3 is TGTGCCAGCAGCCAAGATTGGTCGGGGGCGAGCACAGATACGCAGTATTTT.